This TCR beta chain was documented in a study of blood T cell repertoires in COVID-19. Study background: PBMCs, B-cell-depleted T cells, or T cells were the source of the cDNA or gDNA that made up the material.

Method: immunoSEQ multiplex PCR; TCRdb's copy keeps in-frame clones and lacks some. The sample yields about 200,000 clones, around 81% seen once. The CDR3 has 14 residues. With 4 bases removed from V and 2 bases from J, the gap between germline ends came to 11 bases. CDR1 and CDR2 (germline): SGHKS, YYEKEE (reference sequence). Sequenced input: PBMCs or T cells enriched from blood (not recorded which). This receptor was identified in a woman between 50 and 59 years old with acute COVID-19. The chain recombines TRBV5-5 with TRBJ2-3; D is uncertain. The CDR3 loop reads CASSPRQNTDTQYF. CDR3 nucleotide sequence: TGTGCCAGCAGCCCCCGACAAAACACAGATACGCAGTATTTT.